The clone carrying this T cell receptor beta chain was counted only a few times. Its antigen is as yet unknown. These data come from a study of blood T cells in healthy people across ages. Study outcomes and limitations: Estimated diversity, derived from one million T cells, was regarded as an underestimate.

There are 14 residues in the CDR3. Between the trimmed V and J ends, which lost 5 bases and 4 bases, there was a span of 14 bases. Germline V gene lookup returns CDR1 SGHAT and CDR2 FQNNGV. Alongside a J-beta primer mix, a sample-barcoded 5' primer served in a second PCR lasting roughly 6 to 11 cycles. TCRdb reanalysed the 5' RACE reads using MiXCR and keeps one entry per CDR3 protein. The sample shows over a million distinct CDR3 sequences, 35% to 55% of them seen only once. This chain joins TRBV11-2 and TRBJ2-5; D gene uncertain. Sequenced: blood. This TCR came from a woman between 55 and 75 years old in good health. The CDR3 sequence: CASSPLNGVETQYF. CDR3 nucleotides: TGTGCCAGCAGCCCCCTTAACGGAGTAGAGACCCAGTACTTC.